The 29 T cell receptor beta chains below all came from one sample that was sequenced in a study of T cells in Graves' hyperthyroidism and ophthalmopathy. TCR beta CDR3 sequences were amplified from RNA transcripts. Using the HTBI primer set, a first-round RT-PCR was run on the TCR CDR3. TCRdb called the multiplex PCR reads again in MiXCR, with one record for every CDR3 protein. Among about 770,000 distinct CDR3 sequences listed, around a sixth were seen once. The sequencing sample was made of blood. These TCRs come from a woman aged 45-65 years with Graves' hyperthyroidism that later progressed to Graves' ophthalmopathy.

At least ten counts were recorded for this clonotype. The rearrangement joins TRBV3-1 to TRBJ2-1, with 9 bases that match TRBD2. The CDR3 covers 15 residues. V was pared by 3 bases and J by 8 bases, with 8 bases of the junction left unmatched. Germline V gives CDR1 LGHDT, CDR2 YNNKEL (reference sequence). The CDR3 DNA follows: TGTGCCAGCAGCCATGCGGGGGGGTCATTCTATGAGCAGTTCTTC. As protein: CASSHAGGSFYEQFF.

There are a few counts of this clonotype. The chain has TRBV5-1 and TRBJ2-1; the match to TRBD1 covers 9 bases. Unmatched junction bases numbered 12, after V lost 4 bases and J lost 10 bases. CDR3 length: 15 residues. The germline CDR1 and CDR2 sequences are SGHRS and YFSETQ. CDR3 in DNA: TGCGCCAGCAGCCCGGAGAACAGGGGGCCCTTCGAGCAGTTCTTC. Its translation: CASSPENRGPFEQFF.

In its sample, this clonotype was seen many times. This chain uses TRBV7-3 with TRBJ2-1; 7 nucleotides agree with TRBD2. CDR3 length equals 14 residues. With 8 bases clipped from V and 5 bases from J, the junction kept 9 bases outside the gene matches. CDR1 is SGHTA, CDR2 FQGTGA, per germline. CDR3 region: CASSPGGGDNEQFF. CDR3 nucleotide sequence: TGTGCCAGCTCACCTGGTGGGGGGGACAATGAGCAGTTCTTC.

The V gene is TRBV27, the J gene TRBJ1-2; possibly TRBD1 for D (6 bases). Trimming shortened V by 6 bases and J by 1 base, and 18 bases separated the two germline ends. CDR1 and CDR2 (germline): MNHEY, SMNVEV (reference sequence). The CDR3 is made up of 16 amino acids. This CDR3 is CASRHMSGQINYGYTF. DNA for the CDR3: TGTGCCAGCAGGCACATGTCGGGACAAATTAACTATGGCTACACCTTC.

This clonotype was counted ten times or more. The V gene is TRBV12-5, the J gene TRBJ2-3, with D perhaps TRBD2 (7 bases). The CDR3 is 17 amino acids. V lost 7 bases to trimming and J lost 4 bases, with 24 bases between them. Germline V CDR1 and CDR2: LGHNT, FRNRAP. The CDR3 is CASARRGGGTSSDTQYF. CDR3 DNA: TGTGCTAGTGCCCGAAGGGGAGGGGGGACCTCATCAGATACGCAGTATTTT.

V is TRBV7-8 and J is TRBJ1-4; unclear D gene. The CDR3 contains 14 residues. The germline V gene encodes CDR1 SGHVS and CDR2 FQNEAQ. V was cut by 5 bases and J by 4 bases, with 11 bases left in between. CDR3 DNA: TGTGCCAGCAGCACGCGAACAGTTAATGAAAAACTGTTTTTT. Its protein is CASSTRTVNEKLFF.

This clonotype was observed at least ten times. The V gene is TRBV20-1, the J gene TRBJ2-7; D perhaps matches TRBD1 (6 bases). Trimming pared 3 bases from V and 5 bases from J, leaving 23 bases between. Germline V gives CDR1 DFQATT, CDR2 SNEGSKA (reference sequence). The CDR3 is made up of 16 amino acids. The CDR3 nucleotides read TGCAGTGCTAGTGGGGTACAGGGTAGAATTAGCGACGAGCAGTACTTC. Translated: CSASGVQGRISDEQYF.

This clonotype was picked up a small number of times. CDR3 sequence: CASSITGNYGYTF. CDR3 nucleotides: TGTGCCAGTAGTATAACAGGGAACTATGGCTACACCTTC. The chain has TRBV19 and TRBJ1-2; a possible D gene is TRBD1 (6 bases). V lost 2 bases, J lost 2 bases, and 6 bases lay in between. CDR3 length equals 13 residues. The germline CDR1 and CDR2 sequences are LNHDA and SQIVND (reference sequence).

The genes are TRBV20-1 and TRBJ1-6, with TRBD1 matching over 7 bases. CDR3 length: 15 amino acids. Germline trimming cut 6 bases from V and 6 bases from J; bases unmatched to any gene: 11. Germline V gene lookup returns CDR1 DFQATT and CDR2 SNEGSKA (reference sequence). The CDR3: CSAMYRGWGNSPLHF. CDR3 coding DNA: TGCAGTGCCATGTACAGGGGTTGGGGTAATTCACCCCTCCACTTT.

There are many counts of this clonotype. The V gene is TRBV6-1, the J gene TRBJ2-1; 7 bases align to TRBD2. J lost 8 bases, V lost 5 bases, and 12 bases had no gene match. Germline V lookup: CDR1 MNHNS, CDR2 SASEGT. This CDR3 has 15 amino acids. The chain's CDR3 is CASSPRLARGDEQFF. CDR3 nucleotides: TGTGCCAGCAGTCCGAGACTAGCTAGGGGTGATGAGCAGTTCTTC.

This clonotype was recorded only once. The V and J genes are TRBV12-3 or TRBV12-4 and TRBJ1-5; D might be TRBD1 (5 bases). The CDR3 is 14 amino acids. V gave up 6 bases and J gave up 4 bases, with 13 bases separating them. The CDR3, as DNA: TGTGCCAGCAGCCTGGGACGGGCTAATCAGCCCCAGCATTTT. This gives the protein CASSLGRANQPQHF.

Many counts were recorded for this clonotype. The rearrangement uses TRBV20-1 and TRBJ1-5; TRBD1 might be the D (5 bases). This CDR3 is built from 12 residues. Deletions cut 3 bases from V and 7 bases from J, with 10 bases between. The germline gives CDR1 DFQATT, CDR2 SNEGSKA (reference sequence). The CDR3 region has the DNA TGCAGTGCTAGTTTGGGGGAACAGCCCCAGCATTTT. Translating gives CSASLGEQPQHF.

This clonotype has a handful of counts. The V gene is TRBV13, the J gene TRBJ2-1; TRBD1 matches 7 bases. From germline, CDR1 is PRHDT and CDR2 FYEKMQ (reference sequence). The CDR3 runs to 15 residues. V lost 0 bases to trimming and J lost 6 bases; unmatched junction nucleotides: 5. CDR3: CASSLGRQGGNEQFF. As DNA, the CDR3 is TGTGCCAGCAGCTTAGGCCGACAGGGCGGCAATGAGCAGTTCTTC. Supplemented by reference TRBV13 and TRBJ2-1, the full variable domain reads AAGVIQSPRHLIKEKRETATLKCYPIPRHDTVYWYQQGPGQDPQFLISFYEKMQSDKGSIPDRFSAQQFSDYHSELNMSSLELGDSALYFCASSLGRQGGNEQFFGPGTRLTVL.

This clonotype has only a few counts. The V call is TRBV18, the J call TRBJ2-4; 9 nucleotides align to TRBD1. This CDR3 has 17 residues. After removal of 3 bases from V and 6 bases from J, the junction contained 12 bases not matched to a gene. CDR1 is KGHSH and CDR2 is LQKENI in the germline V gene. CDR3 sequence reads: CASSPLAGTGTGNIQYF. The CDR3, as DNA: TGTGCCAGCTCACCTTTAGCCGGGACAGGGACGGGAAACATTCAGTACTTC.

This clonotype was picked up many times. The genes are TRBV10-3 and TRBJ2-5, with 9 positions matching TRBD2. Germline CDR1 reads ENHRY; CDR2 reads SYGVKD. This CDR3 is 17 amino acids long. Trimming removed 3 bases from V and 5 bases from J; junction bases left unmatched: 13. The CDR3 DNA follows: TGTGCCATCAGTGATGACGCTAGCGGGGCGGCCGGGGAGACCCAGTACTTC. It is translated as CAISDDASGAAGETQYF.

This clonotype was seen at least ten times. The chain has TRBV5-1 and TRBJ1-4; 7 bases align to TRBD1. V dropped 2 bases and J dropped 7; count of bases not matched to a gene: 11. Germline V gene data show CDR1 as SGHRS and CDR2 as YFSETQ. This CDR3 is 16 amino acids long. The CDR3 sequence: CASSFGLFTGAEKLFF. Here the CDR3 DNA reads TGCGCCAGCAGCTTCGGTCTGTTTACAGGGGCTGAAAAACTGTTTTTT.

The J gene is TRBJ1-1, the V gene TRBV20-1, with 9 bases fitting TRBD1. Germline V gives CDR1 DFQATT, CDR2 SNEGSKA (reference sequence). V was pared by 5 bases and J by 5 bases, with 12 bases of the junction left unmatched. CDR3 size: 15 residues. The DNA for the CDR3 is TGCAGTGCTGTGCCGGGACAGGGAGTCGGAACTGAAGCTTTCTTT. It encodes CSAVPGQGVGTEAFF.

The V and J genes are TRBV6-1 and TRBJ1-3, with D possibly matching TRBD1 (6 bases). Trimming stripped 5 bases from V and 5 bases from J, with 13 bases between. Germline V gene lookup returns CDR1 MNHNS and CDR2 SASEGT. The length of the CDR3 is 14 residues. The CDR3 loop is CASSPVQGRNTIYF. The CDR3 nucleotides are TGTGCCAGCAGTCCCGTTCAGGGGCGAAACACCATATATTTT.

The genes are TRBV12-3 or TRBV12-4 and TRBJ1-2; D might be TRBD1 (5 bases). The CDR3 runs 17 residues. The V end was cut by 1 base, the J end by 0 bases, with 15 bases between. CDR3 nucleotides: TGTGCCAGCAGTTTAGGGGGACGGACGGTAGCTAACTATGGCTACACCTTC. It codes for CASSLGGRTVANYGYTF.

The chain carries TRBV4-1 and TRBJ2-2; 10 positions match TRBD1. This CDR3 comprises 16 residues. Germline CDR1 and CDR2: MGHRA and YSYEKL. The J segment lost 6 bases and the V segment lost 5 bases, leaving 9 bases of the junction unmatched. The CDR3 here is CASSSRGQGIPGELFF. In DNA form, the CDR3 reads TGCGCCAGCAGCTCTAGGGGACAGGGGATTCCCGGGGAGCTGTTTTTT.

In this sample, this clonotype turned up a few times. The chain couples TRBV19 to TRBJ1-1; D remains ambiguous. The CDR3 has 15 residues. Per the germline V gene, CDR1 is LNHDA and CDR2 is SQIVND (reference sequence). Trimming stripped 1 base from V and 1 base from J, with 10 bases between. The CDR3 region has the DNA TGTGCCAGTAGTATAGGTTTGCTGGGGAACACTGAAGCTTTCTTT. This translates into CASSIGLLGNTEAFF.

Details on this clonotype: A junction end diverges from the germline sequence, so it may reflect a read error. The chain employs TRBV10-3 and TRBJ2-7; D call uncertain. The CDR3 extends over 14 amino acids. Germline lookup yields CDR1 ENHRY and CDR2 SYGVKD. The CDR3 protein is CAIGEYRVETEQYF. The CDR3 DNA is TGTGCCATCGGTGAGTACCGGGTGGAAACGGAGCAGTACTTC.

J is TRBJ2-7 and V is TRBV27; TRBD2 matches 9 bases. Trimming at V came to 8 bases and at J to 6 bases, leaving 11 bases not matched to a gene. The CDR3 loop spans 14 amino acids. CDR1 MNHEY and CDR2 SMNVEV come from the germline V gene (reference sequence). DNA for the CDR3: TGTGCCAGCCGTCCCCCCAGCGGGGGGTCCGAGCAGTACTTC. Translation: CASRPPSGGSEQYF.

This clonotype was seen repeatedly, ten times or more. This chain joins TRBV6-1 and TRBJ1-5; D might be TRBD1 (5 bases). V shed 10 bases and J shed 3 bases, with 13 bases lying between them. Germline CDR1 MNHNS, CDR2 SASEGT. There are 13 residues in the CDR3. As DNA, the CDR3 is TGTGCCACCTTTCAGGGTAACAATCAGCCCCAGCATTTT. This sequence encodes CATFQGNNQPQHF.

Ten or more counts support this clonotype. The chain is built from TRBV6-5 and TRBJ2-7; D perhaps matches TRBD2 (5 bases). From germline, CDR1 is MNHEY and CDR2 SVGAGI. CDR3 size: 14 residues. V lost 2 bases, J lost 4 bases, and 12 bases lay in between. CDR3 nucleotides: TGTGCCAGCAGTTACGCTAGTCGGGATTACGAGCAGTACTTC. Its protein product is CASSYASRDYEQYF.

This clonotype was observed a few times. V usage is TRBV5-1 and J usage is TRBJ2-2, with D unclear. This CDR3 is built from 13 residues. V was clipped by 0 bases and J by 8 bases, with 8 bases between them. From germline, CDR1 is SGHRS and CDR2 YFSETQ. The CDR3 DNA follows: TGCGCCAGCAGCTTGGCCAGGCAGGGGGAGCTGTTTTTT. Translation: CASSLARQGELFF. The full variable domain, its missing parts supplied by reference TRBV5-1 and TRBJ2-2, is KAGVTQTPRYLIKTRGQQVTLSCSPISGHRSVSWYQQTPGQGLQFLFEYFSETQRNKGNFPGRFSGRQFSNSRSEMNVSTLELGDSALYLCASSLARQGELFFGEGSRLTVL.

This clonotype was counted at least ten times. The genes are TRBV12-3 or TRBV12-4 and TRBJ1-2; TRBD1 might be the D (6 bases). This CDR3 contains 15 residues. V was shortened by 1 base and J by 4 bases, with 13 bases between the two germline ends. The CDR3 here is CASSLGYTGFYGYTF. DNA of the CDR3: TGTGCCAGCAGTTTAGGATATACAGGGTTCTATGGCTACACCTTC.

At least ten counts were recorded for this clonotype. The rearrangement links TRBV9 to TRBJ1-2, with TRBD1 identical over 8 bases. CDR1 SGDLS and CDR2 YYNGEE come from the germline V gene. Trimming took 4 bases from V and 6 from J; bases not matched to a gene: 5. The CDR3 runs 13 residues. The CDR3 reads CASSTTGANGYTF. The CDR3 nucleotides read TGTGCCAGCAGCACGACAGGGGCTAATGGCTACACCTTC.

In DNA form, the CDR3 reads TGTGCCAGCAGCTTAAACGGGGAGGCCCAGTACTTC. Residues: CASSLNGEAQYF. The J gene is TRBJ2-5, the V gene TRBV11-1; D might be TRBD2 (6 bases). The CDR3 is 12 residues long. V lost 2 bases and J lost 9, with 10 bases in between. Germline V lookup: CDR1 SGHAT, CDR2 FQDESV (reference sequence).